A selection of T cell receptor beta chains follows, all from one sample in a study of glioma-infiltrating T cells after dendritic cell vaccination. TCRdb's copy holds only in-frame clones and misses some; the assay was immunoSEQ multiplex PCR. The sample records 60,000 to 70,000 clones, approximately 85% being singletons. The sequences come from blood, collected before dendritic cell vaccination. The receptors stem from a human donor with glioblastoma. The CDR3 runs from the conserved cysteine through the conserved F or W. D genes are given only for firm matches. Expanded clones are given a class, and other clones once, few, many or no size at all.

clone_size	d_call	v_call	j_call	cdr3_nt	cdr3_aa
NA	TRBD1	TRBV18	TRBJ1-1	TGTGCCAGCTCACCGGGACAGGGTGAAGCTTTCTTT	CASSPGQGEAFF
NA	TRBD1	TRBV11-2	TRBJ1-4	TGTGCCAGCAGCTTAGATAAGGGACAGGGCCACGCAACTAATGAAAAACTGTTTTTT	CASSLDKGQGHATNEKLFF
NA	TRBD2	TRBV29-1	TRBJ2-3	TGCAGCGGCGCCAGGGAGGGGACAGATACGCAGTATTTT	CSGAREGTDTQYF
NA	TRBD2	TRBV7-2	TRBJ2-7	TGTGCCAGCAGCTCCACACTAATTTTGTCGGGGGGAACCTACGAGCAGTACTTC	CASSSTLILSGGTYEQYF
NA	NA	TRBV19	TRBJ2-7	TGTGCCAGTAACGTTGCAGCCGGGGTAAGCGAGCAGTACTTC	CASNVAAGVSEQYF
NA	TRBD2	TRBV6-5	TRBJ2-3	TGTGCCAGCAGCCGGAGCGGGGGAGACACAGATACGCAGTATTTT	CASSRSGGDTDTQYF
NA	TRBD1	TRBV19	TRBJ2-1	TGTGCCAGTAGGAGAGGGGGCGTCTACAATGAGCAGTTCTTC	CASRRGGVYNEQFF
NA	NA	TRBV10-3	TRBJ2-1	TGTGCCATCTCCCGAGCCGGGGGATCGCCTCCCTACAATGAGCAGTTCTTC	CAISRAGGSPPYNEQFF
NA	TRBD1	TRBV6-4	TRBJ2-1	TGTGCCAGCAGGAGAGGGGGACAGGACAATGAGCAGTTCTTC	CASRRGGQDNEQFF
NA	NA	TRBV11-3	TRBJ2-2	TGTGCCAGCAGCTTAGAGGGGGGTCGCGGGGAGCTGTTTTTT	CASSLEGGRGELFF
NA	TRBD2	TRBV5-1	TRBJ2-5	TGCGCCAGCAGCTCTCTCGGCGGGGGGGACCAAGAGACCCAGTACTTC	CASSSLGGGDQETQYF
NA	NA	TRBV27	TRBJ2-6	TGTGCCAGCAGTTATGACAGGCCTGGGGCCAACGTCCTGACTTTC	CASSYDRPGANVLTF
few	TRBD1	TRBV5-6	TRBJ1-4	TGTGCCAGCAGCTTACTACAGGGGGGCGCAACTAATGAAAAACTGTTTTTT	CASSLLQGGATNEKLFF
NA	NA	TRBV4-2	TRBJ2-1	TGTGCCAGCAGCCAAGTGGAGGGGGGGCTTGGTGAGCAGTTCTTC	CASSQVEGGLGEQFF
NA	NA	TRBV28	TRBJ2-3	TGTGCCAGCTGGGGCACCACAGATACGCAGTATTTT	CASWGTTDTQYF
NA	NA	TRBV30	TRBJ2-5	TGTGCCTGGAGTGTACGGGAGACCCAGTACTTC	CAWSVRETQYF
NA	TRBD2	TRBV15	TRBJ2-7	TGTGCCACCAGCAGAGGAAGTGCGGGGGGGCTCTCCTACGAGCAGTACTTC	CATSRGSAGGLSYEQYF
NA	TRBD1	TRBV13	TRBJ2-2	TGTGCCACCCGACGGGGACAGGGGAACACCGGGGAGCTGTTTTTT	CATRRGQGNTGELFF
NA	NA	TRBV6-1	TRBJ1-2	TGTGCCAGCAGTGAAGAGCGTATCTATGGCTACACCTTC	CASSEERIYGYTF
NA	NA	TRBV30	TRBJ2-7	TGTGCCTGGGCTATCAGGGGCAGTCAGTACTTC	CAWAIRGSQYF
once	NA	TRBV27	TRBJ2-3	TGTGCCAGCAGTTTTATGAGAGGCTCCACTAGCACAGATACGCAGTATTTT	CASSFMRGSTSTDTQYF
few	TRBD2	TRBV4-2	TRBJ2-7	TGTGCCAGCAGCCAGGGCGGGAGCTCCTACGAGCAGTACTTC	CASSQGGSSYEQYF
once	NA	TRBV5-4	TRBJ1-4	TGTGCCAGCAGCAGGGACGGGGGAGGGGATGAAAAACTGTTTTTT	CASSRDGGGDEKLFF
NA	TRBD1	TRBV4-2	TRBJ1-1	TGTGCCAGCAGCCCTCGGACAGGGATGGTGAACACTGAAGCTTTCTTT	CASSPRTGMVNTEAFF
few	NA	TRBV27	TRBJ1-2	TGTGCCAGCAGTTTATCACAGGGTTTCTATGGCTACACCTTC	CASSLSQGFYGYTF
NA	NA	TRBV18	TRBJ2-5	TGTGCCAGCTCACCACGTGGGACCAGGGCGGGGGAGACCCAGTACTTC	CASSPRGTRAGETQYF
NA	NA	TRBV9	TRBJ2-5	TGTGCCAGCAGCGTAGAGTTCGAGTACCCCGCGACCCAGTACTTC	CASSVEFEYPATQYF
NA	TRBD1	TRBV11-3	TRBJ2-5	TGTGCCAGCAGCTTACGGACAGGGGGATCGGAGACCCAGTACTTC	CASSLRTGGSETQYF
NA	TRBD1	TRBV10-3	TRBJ1-1	TGTGCCATCAGTGAAAGACAGGGACCCAGAGTTGAAGCTTTCTTT	CAISERQGPRVEAFF
NA	NA	TRBV28	TRBJ1-1	TGTGCCAGCAGTTCTCCCGGGAACACTGAAGCTTTCTTT	CASSSPGNTEAFF
NA	TRBD1	TRBV10-1	TRBJ1-6	TGCGCCAGCAGTGACCAGACAGGGAAAAATTCACCCCTCCACTTT	CASSDQTGKNSPLHF
few	NA	TRBV9	TRBJ1-6	TGTGCCAGCACCCTGACCGGGACACCCGGGGCGGCCCTCCACTTT	CASTLTGTPGAALHF
NA	NA	TRBV19	TRBJ1-4	TGTGCCAGTAGTACCCCGAGGAGGGGTAACGAAAAACTGTTTTTT	CASSTPRRGNEKLFF
once	TRBD1	TRBV28	TRBJ1-1	TGTGCCAGCAGCCCTCCACAGGGGGCCTCGAACACTGAAGCTTTCTTT	CASSPPQGASNTEAFF
NA	TRBD1	TRBV9	TRBJ1-1	TGTGCCAGCAGCCCCCGGACAGGGGTCACTGAAGCTTTCTTT	CASSPRTGVTEAFF
NA	TRBD2	TRBV7-9	TRBJ2-3	TGTGCCAGCAGAACTAGCGGGGCGCAAGATACGCAGTATTTT	CASRTSGAQDTQYF
NA	NA	TRBV30	TRBJ2-1	TGTGCCTGGAACCCGGGGTTCTCCTACAATGAGCAGTTCTTC	CAWNPGFSYNEQFF
NA	NA	TRBV7-8	TRBJ2-7	TGTGCCAGCAGCCCAGGACGACTAGTCCTCGAGCAGTACTTC	CASSPGRLVLEQYF
NA	TRBD1	TRBV5-3	TRBJ2-1	TGTGCCAGAAGAGAAGACAGGGGGGTTTATGAGCAGTTCTTC	CARREDRGVYEQFF
NA	TRBD2	TRBV5-1	TRBJ2-3	TGCGCCAGCAGCTTGACCTCCGGGACTATGTCGACAGATACGCAGTATTTT	CASSLTSGTMSTDTQYF
few	TRBD1	TRBV19	TRBJ1-1	TGTGCCAGTAGTGCCGGGACAGTGAACACTGAAGCTTTCTTT	CASSAGTVNTEAFF
NA	NA	TRBV19	TRBJ2-7	TGTGCCAGTAGTATAGGGGCTGGGGAGCAGTACTTC	CASSIGAGEQYF
NA	TRBD1	TRBV6-4	TRBJ2-6	TGTGCCAGCACCCACGTTAGGGGGCGTACTGGGGCCAACGTCCTGACTTTC	CASTHVRGRTGANVLTF
NA	TRBD1	TRBV5-1	TRBJ1-4	TGCGCCAGCAGCTCTCAGGGGGCCCGCGGTGAAAAACTGTTTTTT	CASSSQGARGEKLFF
many	TRBD1	TRBV6-5	TRBJ1-4	TGTGCCAGCAGTGGGACAGGGCCTGAAAAACTGTTTTTT	CASSGTGPEKLFF
NA	NA	TRBV11-2	TRBJ2-5	TGTGCCAGCAGTGAAACGTGGGGAGGCGAGACCCAGTACTTC	CASSETWGGETQYF
NA	NA	TRBV15	TRBJ2-7	TGTGCCACCATCGTGATAGGGGGGGGCCACGACGAGCAGTACTTC	CATIVIGGGHDEQYF
NA	TRBD1	TRBV7-8	TRBJ1-5	TGTGCCAGCAGCCCAGGGGGCCGGGGCAATCAGCCCCAGCATTTT	CASSPGGRGNQPQHF
NA	TRBD2	TRBV11-2	TRBJ2-7	TGTGCCAGCAGCGGGGGACTAGCGAGCTACGAGCAGTACTTC	CASSGGLASYEQYF
NA	TRBD1	TRBV18	TRBJ2-2	TGTGCCAGCTCACCAACTCAGCAGGGGGCGAACACCGGGGAGCTGTTTTTT	CASSPTQQGANTGELFF
NA	NA	TRBV7-9	TRBJ1-4	TGTGCCAGCAGCTTAGTTCAGGCCGGGGGTGAAAAACTGTTTTTT	CASSLVQAGGEKLFF
NA	TRBD2	TRBV5-1	TRBJ2-7	TGCGCCAGCAGCTTCGGCGGGGGGGGCTACGAGCAGTACTTC	CASSFGGGGYEQYF